The entry below gives a single T cell receptor (beta chain) sequence along with its context. Antigen unknown. CDR3 size: 17 residues. From germline, CDR1 is SGHTA and CDR2 FQGNSA. The junction had 6 bases not matched to a gene; V was cut back by 0 bases and J by 5 bases. Produced via immunoSEQ multiplex PCR; TCRdb's table is partial and in-frame only. Here the sample spans over 90,000 clones, around 87% being singletons. The sample comes from a study of T cell responses to AZD1222 COVID-19 vaccine. General study findings and limits: Clonal diversity was possibly underestimated, and the donors were mostly white British, with more females. Spike-specific TCR breadth and depth were elevated following two AZD1222 doses.

The genes are TRBV7-2 and TRBJ2-2; 10 nucleotides agree with TRBD2. The sample was peripheral blood, taken 28 days after the second AZD1222 dose. The sequence was collected from an adult who received the AZD1222 COVID-19 vaccine. The CDR3 nucleotides are TGTGCCAGCAGCTTAGCGCTGGTAGCGGGAGGAACCGGGGAGCTGTTTTTT. It encodes CASSLALVAGGTGELFF. The full variable domain, in which reference TRBV7-2 and TRBJ2-2 provide the parts outside the CDR3, is GAGVSQSPSNKVTEKGKDVELRCDPISGHTALYWYRQSLGQGLEFLIYFQGNSAPDKSGLPSDRFSAERTGGSVSTLTIQRTQQEDSAVYLCASSLALVAGGTGELFFGEGSRLTVL.